A selection of T cell receptor beta chains follows, all from one sample in a study of cytomegalovirus exposure and HLA in healthy donors. Data came from immunoSEQ multiplex PCR; TCRdb stores just in-frame clones and leaves some out. The profile shows about 280,000 clones, approximately 83% of them singletons. Sequencing was carried out using PBMCs. The receptor source for this set is a woman younger than 30 in good health and CMV-seronegative. Both conserved end residues are part of each CDR3. The order of the fields is CDR3 length, J gene, D gene, clone size, V gene, CDR3 DNA, CDR3 protein. D genes are given only for firm matches. Expanded clones are given a class, and other clones once, few, many or no size at all.

18,TRBJ1-1,-,-,TRBV30,TGTGCCTGGAATCCCCCGGGGGGGGTCCCGATGTCTGGCACTGAAGCTTTCTTT,CAWNPPGGVPMSGTEAFF
14,TRBJ1-1,-,-,TRBV27,TGTGCCAGCAGTTTATCTATATGGGGGGCTGAAGCTTTCTTT,CASSLSIWGAEAFF
13,TRBJ1-6,-,once,TRBV19,TGTGCCAGTAGTATCTCAGGGAATTCACCCCTCCACTTT,CASSISGNSPLHF
13,TRBJ2-7,-,-,TRBV14,TGTGCCAGCAGCCAAGGTGGGCCCTACGAGCAGTACTTC,CASSQGGPYEQYF
13,TRBJ2-1,-,once,TRBV30,TGTGCCTGGAGTGTTGCCGGGAACAATGAGCAGTTCTTC,CAWSVAGNNEQFF
15,TRBJ2-7,TRBD2,once,TRBV4-2,TGTGCCAGCAGCCCCTTAGGGACTAGCGGCTACGAGCAGTACTTC,CASSPLGTSGYEQYF
16,TRBJ2-2,TRBD1,-,TRBV25-1,TGTGCCAGCAGTGAATACGGGACAGGGGCCACCGGGGAGCTGTTTTTT,CASSEYGTGATGELFF
13,TRBJ1-1,TRBD1,-,TRBV30,TGTGCCTGGACTCCGACAGGGGGGACTGAAGCTTTCTTT,CAWTPTGGTEAFF
14,TRBJ2-2,TRBD1,-,TRBV28,TGTGCCAGCAGTTGGACAGGGTACGGCGGGGAGCTGTTTTTT,CASSWTGYGGELFF
13,TRBJ1-2,-,-,TRBV27,TGTGCCAGCAGTTTGTACAGATCCTATGGCTACACCTTC,CASSLYRSYGYTF
14,TRBJ2-3,-,-,TRBV12-5,TGTGCTAGTGGTTCACAGGGTCGGGCAGATACGCAGTATTTT,CASGSQGRADTQYF
15,TRBJ2-3,TRBD2,-,TRBV11-2,TGTGCCAGCAGCTCCAATACGGGAGGCGCAGATACGCAGTATTTT,CASSSNTGGADTQYF
16,TRBJ1-3,TRBD1,-,TRBV2,TGTGCCAGCAGGGACGGGACAGGGTTAGCCGGAAACACCATATATTTT,CASRDGTGLAGNTIYF
15,TRBJ1-3,-,-,TRBV5-1,TGCGCCAGCAGCTTGGACAGAGCCTCTGGAAACACCATATATTTT,CASSLDRASGNTIYF
16,TRBJ1-4,TRBD1,-,TRBV9,TGTGCCAGCAGCGCGGGATTTGGACAGGGGAACGAAAAACTGTTTTTT,CASSAGFGQGNEKLFF
13,TRBJ1-1,TRBD1,many,TRBV5-1,TGCGCCAGCAGCTTAGGACAGGGGGGTGAAGCTTTCTTT,CASSLGQGGEAFF
15,TRBJ2-7,TRBD2,-,TRBV6-5,TGTGCCAGCAGTTATGAAGCGGGAGGGTCCTACGAGCAGTACTTC,CASSYEAGGSYEQYF
14,TRBJ2-3,-,-,TRBV5-1,TGCGCCAGCAGCGGGAGAGGTTCCACAGATACGCAGTATTTT,CASSGRGSTDTQYF
13,TRBJ1-6,-,-,TRBV19,TGTGCCAGTAGCCTAACCTATAATTCACCCCTCCACTTT,CASSLTYNSPLHF
16,TRBJ2-7,TRBD1,-,TRBV11-3,TGTGCCAGCAGCTCAGAACAGGGGATGTCTAGCTACGAGCAGTACTTC,CASSSEQGMSSYEQYF
20,TRBJ1-1,TRBD1,-,TRBV6-1,TGTGCCAGCAGTGAAGGGAGGCTCCGGGACAGGGCAGAAGGTAACACTGAAGCTTTCTTT,CASSEGRLRDRAEGNTEAFF
14,TRBJ1-1,-,-,TRBV7-3,TGTGCCAGCAGCGGGGGACGGGAGGACACTGAAGCTTTCTTT,CASSGGREDTEAFF
14,TRBJ2-7,-,few,TRBV2,TGTGCCAGCAGTGAAGTTGCTCAGGTTGGGGAGCAGTACTTC,CASSEVAQVGEQYF
16,TRBJ1-6,-,-,TRBV5-1,TGCGCCAGCAGCTTGGTGCTCGGAGTCCATAATTCACCCCTCCACTTT,CASSLVLGVHNSPLHF
15,TRBJ1-1,TRBD1,-,TRBV6-6,TGTGCCAGCAGTCCGTCCCGGGACAGGGATACTGAAGCTTTCTTT,CASSPSRDRDTEAFF
13,TRBJ1-2,TRBD1,-,TRBV11-3,TGTGCCAGCAGCTTAGATCGGGACAGGGTAGCCACCTTC,CASSLDRDRVATF
13,TRBJ2-2,-,-,TRBV5-1,TGCGCCAGCAGCTTGGCCCACGGCGGGGAGCTGTTTTTT,CASSLAHGGELFF
13,TRBJ1-5,-,-,TRBV27,TGTGCCAGCAGTCCGGGTCTCGGGCAGCCCCAGCATTTT,CASSPGLGQPQHF
15,TRBJ2-7,TRBD1,-,TRBV6-6,TGTGCCAGCAGTCCAACAGGGGGCCCTTCCTACGAGCAGTACTTC,CASSPTGGPSYEQYF
16,TRBJ2-2,-,once,TRBV27,TGTGCCAGCAGTCTTTGGGGCGGTCTGGACACCGGGGAGCTGTTTTTT,CASSLWGGLDTGELFF
12,TRBJ1-2,TRBD1,-,TRBV2,TGTGCCAGCCAAAGGACAGGGAAGGGCTACACCTTC,CASQRTGKGYTF
11,TRBJ2-1,-,-,TRBV6-1,TGTGCCGCAAGACTGAACAATGAGCAGTTCTTC,CAARLNNEQFF
13,TRBJ2-1,-,-,TRBV19,TGTGCCAGTACGGGGAGATCTAGCGATGAGCAGTTCTTC,CASTGRSSDEQFF
16,TRBJ2-7,TRBD1,-,TRBV6-5,TGTGCCAGCAGTTACAAGGGGGGACAGGTAGGCTACGAGCAGTACTTC,CASSYKGGQVGYEQYF
11,TRBJ2-3,-,-,TRBV20-1,TGCAGTGCTAGAGAGTCGAGGGTAATGTGCTTT,CSARESRVMCF
13,TRBJ2-3,-,-,TRBV18,TGTGCCAGCTCACTCGGGGTCACAGATACGCAGTATTTT,CASSLGVTDTQYF
16,TRBJ1-3,TRBD1,-,TRBV13,TGTGCCAGCAGCTCTCCCGGGACAGGGGCTGGAAACACCATATATTTT,CASSSPGTGAGNTIYF
13,TRBJ1-5,-,-,TRBV10-3,TGTGCCATCAGTGTGGAGGGGCCCCAACCCCAGCATTTT,CAISVEGPQPQHF
14,TRBJ1-2,-,-,TRBV7-2,TGTGCCAGCAGCTCCTCCCCAGGCGTTTATGGCTACACCTTC,CASSSSPGVYGYTF
15,TRBJ1-2,-,-,TRBV5-6,TGTGCCAGCAGCTTGGGACAGCCCTCTGGCTATGGCTACACCTTC,CASSLGQPSGYGYTF
14,TRBJ1-6,-,few,TRBV5-1,TGCGCCAGCAGCCCTGGACAGAAGGATTCACCCCTCCACTTT,CASSPGQKDSPLHF
16,TRBJ1-6,TRBD1,-,TRBV6-5,TGTGCCAGCAGTTCCCACAGGGGGCCCTATAATTCACCCCTCCACTTT,CASSSHRGPYNSPLHF
13,TRBJ1-1,-,-,TRBV10-2,TGCGCCAGCAGTGGCACAGCGAACACTGAAGCTTTCTTT,CASSGTANTEAFF
17,TRBJ2-2,TRBD2,-,TRBV5-6,TGTGCCAGCAGCCCGGGCGGGACTAGCGGGAGTATCGGGGAGCTGTTTTTT,CASSPGGTSGSIGELFF
15,TRBJ1-4,-,-,TRBV7-6,TGTGCCAGCAGCTTAGAACAGGAGGGGCGGGAAAAACTGTTTTTT,CASSLEQEGREKLFF
14,TRBJ2-3,-,-,TRBV27,TGTGCCAGCAGTTTTCTAGGAAGCACAGATACGCAGTATTTT,CASSFLGSTDTQYF
16,TRBJ1-5,TRBD1,-,TRBV28,TGTGCCAGCAGTTCCTACGGACAGGGGTCCCATCAGCCCCAGCATTTT,CASSSYGQGSHQPQHF
14,TRBJ2-7,-,few,TRBV6-5,TGTGCCAGCAGTTGGGGGGAGGAGGTTTACGAGCAGTACTTC,CASSWGEEVYEQYF